The 32 T cell receptor beta chains below come from one sample, sequenced in a study of T cell responses to AZD1222 COVID-19 vaccine. Sequencing was performed with immunoSEQ multiplex PCR; in TCRdb, only in-frame clones are kept and a portion is missing. Seen here are roughly 35,000 clones, approximately 86% observed once, and the top ten hold about 6.6%. The sample consisted of peripheral blood, taken on day 0 of AZD1222 vaccination. All receptors derive from an adult in good health.

The chain is built from TRBV25-1 and TRBJ2-3; a possible D gene is TRBD2 (7 bases). Germline V gene data show CDR1 as MGHDK and CDR2 as SYGVNS. The CDR3 consists of 17 residues. V lost 2 bases and J lost 3, with 18 bases in between. The CDR3 DNA follows: TGTGCCAGCAGTGAAGTCTGGGGGGGCGGGTGGACAGATACGCAGTATTTT. It is translated as CASSEVWGGGWTDTQYF.

The V call is TRBV24-1, the J call TRBJ1-2; possibly TRBD1 for D (5 bases). Trimming removed 4 bases from V and 8 bases from J, with 13 bases in between. CDR1 KGHDR and CDR2 SFDVKD come from the germline V gene. This CDR3 has 13 amino acids. As DNA, the CDR3 is TGTGCCACCAGTGAGCGGCAGGGTAAGGGCTACACCTTC. Its translation is CATSERQGKGYTF.

The CDR3 sequence is CASSSQGSYNEQFF. CDR3 nucleotides: TGTGCCAGCAGCTCACAGGGATCCTACAATGAGCAGTTCTTC. The chain employs TRBV7-9 and TRBJ2-1, with a possible D match to TRBD1 (6 bases). V gave up 4 bases and J gave up 1 base, with 8 bases separating them. CDR1 and CDR2 from the germline V gene are SEHNR and FQNEAQ (reference sequence). This CDR3 comprises 14 residues.

V gene TRBV28 combines with J gene TRBJ2-7; D assignment may be TRBD1 or TRBD2 (5 bases each). V was cut by 3 bases and J by 0 bases, with 6 bases left in between. The length of the CDR3 is 13 residues. The germline gives CDR1 MDHEN, CDR2 SYDVKM. This chain's CDR3 is CASSFGTSYEQYF. The CDR3 nucleotides are TGTGCCAGCAGTTTTGGGACCTCCTACGAGCAGTACTTC.

This clone was counted once. J is TRBJ2-1 and V is TRBV2; 8 bases align to TRBD2. Germline V gives CDR1 SNHLY, CDR2 FYNNEI. V lost 8 bases and J lost 0; bases outside the gene matches: 6. There are 15 residues in the CDR3. CDR3 DNA sequence: TGTGCCAGCGGAGTTAGCGGGATCTCCTACAATGAGCAGTTCTTC. Protein: CASGVSGISYNEQFF.

The J gene is TRBJ2-2, the V gene TRBV7-2, with 9 positions matching TRBD1. The germline gives CDR1 SGHTA, CDR2 FQGNSA. The CDR3 sequence is 15 residues long. The junction had 7 bases not matched to a gene; V was cut back by 7 bases and J by 4 bases. The CDR3 loop reads CASNPGQGFTGELFF. CDR3 nucleotide sequence: TGTGCCAGCAACCCGGGACAGGGTTTCACCGGGGAGCTGTTTTTT.

The V call is TRBV19, the J call TRBJ1-5, with TRBD1 identical over 8 bases. CDR3 length equals 16 residues. CDR1 LNHDA and CDR2 SQIVND come from the germline V gene (reference sequence). Unmatched junction bases numbered 8, after V lost 7 bases and J lost 0 bases. CDR3 DNA sequence: TGTGCCAGTACCATGGACAGGGCCCATAGCAATCAGCCCCAGCATTTT. Protein: CASTMDRAHSNQPQHF.

The chain carries TRBV6-2 or TRBV6-3 and TRBJ2-7; D is perhaps TRBD2 (6 bases). The CDR3 consists of 19 residues. The V and J ends lost 0 bases and 0 bases respectively, with 21 bases between them. Germline assignment: CDR1 MNHEY and CDR2 SVGEGT. The CDR3 nucleotides read TGTGCCAGCAGTTACTCGAGATTGCAGCGGGCGTTTCGCTCCTACGAGCAGTACTTC. It translates to CASSYSRLQRAFRSYEQYF.

The V and J genes are TRBV27 and TRBJ2-7, with D possibly being TRBD1 (5 bases). Germline V gene sequence: CDR1 MNHEY, CDR2 SMNVEV (reference sequence). V was pared by 5 bases and J by 3 bases, with 14 bases between. CDR3 length equals 14 residues. The CDR3 loop reads CASSPKGVVYEQYF. CDR3 nucleotides: TGTGCCAGCAGTCCAAAAGGGGTCGTCTACGAGCAGTACTTC.

The chain joins TRBV5-1 to TRBJ1-1; D is possibly TRBD1 (5 bases). Germline CDR1 is SGHRS and CDR2 is YFSETQ. Trimming pared 0 bases from V and 1 base from J, leaving 10 bases between. The length of the CDR3 is 15 residues. The CDR3, as DNA: TGCGCCAGCAGCTTGGGCGGGACGGCGAACACTGAAGCTTTCTTT. It encodes CASSLGGTANTEAFF.

V usage is TRBV5-6 and J usage is TRBJ2-1, with a weak D call TRBD1 (5 bases). There are 13 residues in the CDR3. Trimming removed 8 bases at V and 8 bases at J, with 17 bases between. CDR1 and CDR2 from the germline V gene are SGHDT and YYEEEE. In DNA form, the CDR3 reads TGTGCCAGTACCGCCTTCAGGGCTGATGAGCAGTTCTTC. Residues: CASTAFRADEQFF.

This chain links TRBV7-2 with TRBJ2-3; perhaps TRBD2 as D (6 bases). CDR3 length: 16 amino acids. Trimming pared 2 bases from V and 0 bases from J, leaving 12 bases between. Germline CDR1 reads SGHTA; CDR2 reads FQGNSA. CDR3: CASSLFKRASTDTQYF. For the CDR3, the DNA is TGTGCCAGCAGCTTATTTAAGCGGGCTAGCACAGATACGCAGTATTTT.

J is TRBJ2-7 and V is TRBV7-2; unclear D gene. The V gene lost 5 bases and the J gene lost 0 bases, with 8 bases spanning the gap. The germline CDR1 and CDR2 sequences are SGHTA and FQGNSA. This CDR3 contains 13 residues. CDR3 residues: CASSSAVSYEQYF. CDR3 coding DNA: TGTGCCAGCAGCAGCGCCGTCTCCTACGAGCAGTACTTC.

This rearrangement joins TRBV28 to TRBJ1-4; 8 bases are shared with TRBD1. Germline V gives CDR1 MDHEN, CDR2 SYDVKM. The CDR3 is made up of 16 amino acids. The V and J ends lost 0 bases and 8 bases, in that order; junction bases with no gene match: 8. This CDR3 reads CASSLWRTGREEKLFF. Written as DNA, the CDR3 is TGTGCCAGCAGTTTATGGAGGACAGGGCGAGAGGAAAAACTGTTTTTT.

This clone appeared a single time. The chain carries TRBV25-1 and TRBJ2-3, with D possibly being TRBD1 or TRBD2 (5 bases each). V lost 2 bases and J 4 bases, leaving 7 bases between the germline ends. CDR3 size: 13 residues. Germline assignment: CDR1 MGHDK and CDR2 SYGVNS. The CDR3 coding sequence is TGTGCCAGCAGTGAAGTGGGGGCAGATACGCAGTATTTT. This codes for CASSEVGADTQYF.

Here the CDR3 reads CATSSGREGPTQYF. CDR3 in DNA: TGTGCCACCAGTTCTGGGCGGGAGGGCCCCACCCAGTACTTC. This chain joins TRBV19 and TRBJ2-5, with TRBD2 matching 9 bases. V shed 10 bases and J 8 bases; nucleotides not matched to a gene: 14. Per the germline V gene, CDR1 is LNHDA and CDR2 is SQIVND (reference sequence). The CDR3 has 14 residues.

This chain uses TRBV5-8 with TRBJ2-5; TRBD1 aligns across 9 bases. V shed 3 bases and J 5 bases; nucleotides not matched to a gene: 5. CDR1 SGHTS and CDR2 YDEGEE come from the germline V gene. CDR3 length equals 14 residues. CDR3 in amino acids: CASSWTGEAETQYF. The CDR3 DNA follows: TGTGCCAGCAGCTGGACAGGGGAAGCGGAGACCCAGTACTTC.

The chain joins TRBV20-1 to TRBJ1-1; D is ambiguous. The CDR3 consists of 12 residues. Germline assignment: CDR1 DFQATT and CDR2 SNEGSKA (reference sequence). Trimming pared 3 bases from V and 1 base from J, leaving 6 bases between. CDR3: CSASGPNTEAFF. DNA for the CDR3: TGCAGTGCTAGTGGGCCGAACACTGAAGCTTTCTTT.

The chain carries TRBV7-9 and TRBJ1-4, with D possibly TRBD1 on 5 matching bases. Trimming shortened V by 5 bases and J by 8 bases, and 15 bases separated the two germline ends. From germline, CDR1 is SEHNR and CDR2 FQNEAQ (reference sequence). The CDR3 is made up of 14 amino acids. CDR3 sequence: CASSPGTAGEKLFF. CDR3 sequence (DNA): TGTGCCAGCAGCCCCGGGACGGCGGGCGAAAAACTGTTTTTT.

This clone is medium-sized (0.01 to 0.1%) in the sample. The chain joins TRBV20-1 to TRBJ1-3, with D hard to call. From germline, CDR1 is DFQATT and CDR2 SNEGSKA (reference sequence). The CDR3 is made up of 11 amino acids. V gave up 5 bases and J gave up 4 bases, with 6 bases separating them. Written as DNA, the CDR3 is TGCAGTGCTCTTCAGGGAAACACCATATATTTT. It translates to CSALQGNTIYF.

The rearrangement joins TRBV28 to TRBJ1-4; 7 bases align to TRBD1. Germline lookup yields CDR1 MDHEN and CDR2 SYDVKM. V was clipped by 5 bases and J by 3 bases; unmatched bases: 6. The CDR3 has 15 amino acids. Here the CDR3 DNA reads TGTGCCAGCAGTGGAGGGGGCAGGGCTAATGAAAAACTGTTTTTT. It translates to CASSGGGRANEKLFF.

The chain recombines TRBV19 with TRBJ2-7; D tentatively reads TRBD1 or TRBD2 (5 bases each). The CDR3 spans 15 residues. CDR1 is LNHDA, CDR2 SQIVND, per germline (reference sequence). The V and J ends lost 1 base and 0 bases respectively, with 10 bases between them. CDR3: CASSIGEGNSYEQYF. The DNA of the CDR3 is TGTGCCAGTAGTATAGGCGAGGGGAACTCCTACGAGCAGTACTTC. The variable domain in full, with the rest retrieved from reference TRBV19 and TRBJ2-7, is DGGITQSPKYLFRKEGQNVTLSCEQNLNHDAMYWYRQDPGQGLRLIYYSQIVNDFQKGDIAEGYSVSREKKESFPLTVTSAQKNPTAFYLCASSIGEGNSYEQYFGPGTRLTVT.

V gene TRBV2 combines with J gene TRBJ2-1; D is possibly TRBD1 (7 bases). From germline, CDR1 is SNHLY and CDR2 FYNNEI. The V end was cut by 8 bases, the J end by 8 bases, with 19 bases between. This CDR3 has 14 residues. The DNA for the CDR3 is TGTGCCAGCCTTTGGGACTCCAGGGGGGATGAGCAGTTCTTC. Its translation: CASLWDSRGDEQFF.

This clone was detected a few times. The rearrangement uses TRBV28 and TRBJ2-3; no reliable D call. CDR3 length equals 14 residues. Germline loops: CDR1 MDHEN, CDR2 SYDVKM. Trimming pared 6 bases from V and 0 bases from J, leaving 10 bases between. The CDR3 DNA sequence: TGTGCCAGCAGCTGGGCACCAAGCACAGATACGCAGTATTTT. This codes for CASSWAPSTDTQYF.

To note about this clone: Other DNA sequences in this specimen translate into the identical CDR3. The V and J genes are TRBV28 and TRBJ2-1; D might be TRBD2 (5 bases). The V gene's germline CDR1 is MDHEN and CDR2 SYDVKM. V was pared by 9 bases and J by 2 bases, with 14 bases between. There are 14 residues in the CDR3. The CDR3 coding sequence is TGTGCCAGTAGTGTAGAGGAGGCCTACAATGAGCAGTTCTTC. Its protein product is CASSVEEAYNEQFF.

The chain carries TRBV30 and TRBJ1-2; no reliable D call. CDR3 length: 13 residues. V lost 1 base to trimming and J lost 1 base, with 7 bases between them. CDR1 is GTSNPN, CDR2 SVGIG, per germline (reference sequence). The CDR3 region has the DNA TGTGCCTGGAGTGACAGTTTTAACTATGGCTACACCTTC. It codes for CAWSDSFNYGYTF.

The chain is built from TRBV5-6 and TRBJ1-5, with D perhaps TRBD1 (6 bases). This CDR3 spans 16 amino acids. Germline values: CDR1 SGHDT, CDR2 YYEEEE. V lost 0 bases to trimming and J lost 2 bases, with 12 bases between them. CDR3 region: CASSLGGGAGNQPQHF. CDR3 sequence (DNA): TGTGCCAGCAGCTTGGGAGGGGGGGCCGGCAATCAGCCCCAGCATTTT.

V usage is TRBV5-1 and J usage is TRBJ2-1; TRBD1 aligns across 9 bases. Germline values: CDR1 SGHRS, CDR2 YFSETQ. V lost 4 bases to trimming and J lost 6 bases; unmatched junction nucleotides: 8. There are 15 residues in the CDR3. CDR3 region: CASSQGQGAGNEQFF. The CDR3, as DNA: TGCGCCAGCAGCCAGGGACAGGGTGCCGGCAATGAGCAGTTCTTC.

Only a few counts were recorded for this clone. The genes are TRBV29-1 and TRBJ1-1; 8 bases are shared with TRBD1. Germline CDR1 is SQVTM and CDR2 is ANQGSEA. After removal of 4 bases from V and 1 base from J, the junction contained 5 bases not matched to a gene. This CDR3 spans 14 amino acids. The CDR3 sequence is CSVVGTGSNTEAFF. The CDR3 bases are TGCAGCGTTGTGGGGACAGGCTCGAACACTGAAGCTTTCTTT.

This clone occurred a few times. CDR3 loop: CATSEDRREKLFF. In DNA form, the CDR3 reads TGTGCCACCAGCGAAGACCGGCGGGAAAAACTGTTTTTT. J is TRBJ1-4 and V is TRBV15; no clear D. CDR3 length: 13 residues. V was shortened by 5 bases and J by 8 bases, with 12 bases between the two germline ends. Germline values: CDR1 LNHNV, CDR2 YYDKDF (reference sequence).

The rearrangement uses TRBV27 and TRBJ2-7, with 7 bases identical to TRBD2. This CDR3 is built from 13 residues. CDR1 is MNHEY and CDR2 is SMNVEV in the germline V gene (reference sequence). The ends lost 3 bases at V and 3 bases at J; junction bases unmatched: 2. The CDR3: CASSFGEGYEQYF. CDR3 DNA: TGTGCCAGCAGTTTCGGGGAGGGCTACGAGCAGTACTTC.

CDR3 protein: CASSYSDRDFYEQYF. The CDR3 coding sequence is TGTGCCAGCAGTTACTCGGACAGGGATTTCTACGAGCAGTACTTC. The J gene is TRBJ2-7, the V gene TRBV6-2 or TRBV6-3; 8 bases align to TRBD1. The CDR3 is 15 residues long. From germline, CDR1 is MNHEY and CDR2 SVGEGT. J gave up 3 bases and V 0 bases, and 4 bases lay outside the gene matches.